Presented here are 6 T cell receptor beta chains from one specimen sequenced in a study of T-cell reconstitution after alpha-beta-depleted transplantation in children (dated by TCRdb to 2016 to 2017). The treatment or condition label of this sample denotes: allogeneic hematopoietic cell transplantation with graft depleted of TCRalphabeta T cells and CD19 B cells. The library relied on PCR. For sequencing, an Illumina HiSeq 2500 was employed. TCR libraries were prepared with molecular barcoding, using unique molecular identifiers to normalize TCRbeta repertoire quantification. In TCRdb, the public reads were trimmed at Q25 with fastp and aligned with MiXCR, with productive beta chains retained. Here each entry gathers all rows of one CDR3 protein and keeps the most common genes and DNA. Within this sample are some 840,000 distinct CDR3 sequences, with roughly 15% of them counted one time only. Approximately 4.5% of the sample belongs to the ten largest clones.

Sample: PBMCs, mostly from graft donor cells, taken 360 days after TCRalphabeta/CD19-depleted stem cell transplant. The receptors come from a male patient aged 10 to 17 who had a stem cell transplant for acute lymphoblastic leukemia, so the T cells may come from the graft donor.

The table lists this clonotype with a few counts. The V call is TRBV4-1, the J call TRBJ2-7; 9 nucleotides match TRBD2. This CDR3 is 16 amino acids long. Germline V lookup: CDR1 MGHRA, CDR2 YSYEKL. The junction had 10 bases not matched to a gene; V was cut back by 2 bases and J by 5 bases. Here the CDR3 reads CASSQFGSGRGNEQYF. The CDR3 nucleotides are TGCGCCAGCAGCCAATTTGGTAGCGGGAGAGGAAACGAGCAGTACTTC.

This clonotype showed up just a few times. This sequence joins TRBV5-1 and TRBJ2-1, with 13 positions matching TRBD2. The CDR3 extends over 17 amino acids. J lost 8 bases, V lost 5 bases, and 13 bases had no gene match. The germline CDR1 and CDR2 sequences are SGHRS and YFSETQ. DNA for the CDR3: TGCGCCAGCAGTTCCATGGGAACTAGCGGGAGGGGGGATGAGCAGTTCTTC. It encodes CASSSMGTSGRGDEQFF.

This clonotype occurred a few times. The chain carries TRBV7-7 and TRBJ2-7, with a weak D call TRBD2 (6 bases). Germline V CDR1 and CDR2: SSHAT, FNYEAQ (reference sequence). The CDR3 consists of 13 residues. The ends were cut back, 3 bases at V and 4 bases at J, with 10 bases in the middle. The CDR3 region is CASSFYGGYEQYF. The CDR3 DNA reads TGTGCCAGCAGCTTTTACGGGGGTTACGAGCAGTACTTC.

This clonotype was observed a handful of times. The genes are TRBV2 and TRBJ1-2; 7 nucleotides match TRBD1. The CDR3 is 13 amino acids. V dropped 6 bases and J dropped 7; count of bases not matched to a gene: 8. CDR1 is SNHLY, CDR2 FYNNEI, per germline. CDR3 sequence reads: CASRGDRVGGYTF. The CDR3 DNA reads as TGTGCCAGCAGAGGTGACAGGGTCGGTGGCTACACCTTC. Together with reference TRBV2 and TRBJ1-2, the CDR3 gives the full variable domain: EPEVTQTPSHQVTQMGQEVILRCVPISNHLYFYWYRQILGQKVEFLVSFYNNEISEKSEIFDDQFSVERPDGSNFTLKIRSTKLEDSAMYFCASRGDRVGGYTFGSGTRLTVV.

This clonotype was seen a handful of times. V usage is TRBV12-3 or TRBV12-4 and J usage is TRBJ2-1; D unclear. Trimming removed 3 bases at V and 10 bases at J, with 13 bases between. This CDR3 has 13 residues. This chain's CDR3 is CASSFLRFGEQFF. CDR3 coding DNA: TGTGCCAGCAGTTTCCTCCGGTTCGGGGAGCAGTTCTTC.

The sample holds a few counts of this clonotype. The V gene is TRBV29-1, the J gene TRBJ2-7, with a weak D call TRBD1 (6 bases). V lost 6 bases to trimming and J lost 2 bases, with 11 bases between them. This CDR3 contains 12 residues. Germline loops: CDR1 SQVTM, CDR2 ANQGSEA. The CDR3 sequence: CSVSGGTYEQYF. The CDR3 DNA is TGCAGCGTAAGTGGGGGCACCTACGAGCAGTACTTC.